This passage covers 32 T cell receptor beta chains from one sample sequenced in a study of beta chain features in type 1 diabetes (dated by TCRdb to 2016 to 2019). Findings and caveats that apply to the study as a whole: A moderate but significant shortening of TCRB CDR3 length was observed in type 1 diabetes patients in all four CD4+ subsets.

The antigens these receptors bind are not known. The library was generated by the immunoSEQ multiplex PCR assay. The High Capacity cDNA Reverse Transcription Kit was used to reverse transcribe all of the isolated RNA, meaning that expressed TCRB transcripts were what got sequenced. TCRdb carries this immuneACCESS record with in-frame sequences only. Its versions omit some clonotypes, under half of them owing to an unresolved V gene in the studies checked, with the rest unexplained. In this sample the table shows about 160,000 clones, about 7.8% of which occur a single time. The top ten constitute about 1% of the sample. The sequencing input was central memory CD4+ T cells from blood. These receptors were obtained from a woman in her forties with type 1 diabetes.

The table lists this clone with a few counts. This chain joins TRBV5-1 and TRBJ2-1; 10 bases align to TRBD2. The CDR3 extends over 16 amino acids. Germline V gene sequence: CDR1 SGHRS, CDR2 YFSETQ. V trimming: 0 bases; J trimming: 7 bases; junction bases outside the gene matches: 7. CDR3 in DNA: TGCGCCAGCAGCTTGGCCACTAGCGGGATTAGGAATGAGCAGTTCTTC. This codes for CASSLATSGIRNEQFF.

This clone has just a few counts. This sequence joins TRBV7-2 and TRBJ1-1; TRBD1 might be the D (6 bases). V lost 1 base to trimming and J lost 4 bases, with 10 bases between them. Germline CDR1 is SGHTA and CDR2 is FQGNSA. The CDR3 loop spans 14 amino acids. This CDR3 is CASSLGGHSTEAFF. DNA of the CDR3: TGTGCCAGCAGCTTAGGGGGACACTCCACTGAAGCTTTCTTT.

This clone has a handful of counts. The rearrangement uses TRBV5-6 and TRBJ2-4; D is uncertain. The ends were cut back, 4 bases at V and 0 bases at J, with 14 bases in the middle. CDR1 and CDR2 (germline): SGHDT, YYEEEE. There are 16 residues in the CDR3. The CDR3 region is CASSLPRLKAKNIQYF. The CDR3 DNA reads as TGTGCCAGCAGCCTACCACGCCTTAAAGCCAAAAACATTCAGTACTTC. Full variable domain (outside the CDR3, taken from reference TRBV5-6 and TRBJ2-4): DAGVTQSPTHLIKTRGQQVTLRCSPKSGHDTVSWYQQALGQGPQFIFQYYEEEERQRGNFPDRFSGHQFPNYSSELNVNALLLGDSALYLCASSLPRLKAKNIQYFGAGTRLSVL.

This clone was found a few times. The J gene is TRBJ1-5, the V gene TRBV30, with TRBD1 matching over 7 bases. V lost 1 base to trimming and J lost 5 bases; unmatched junction nucleotides: 5. Looked up from germline, CDR1 is GTSNPN and CDR2 is SVGIG (reference sequence). The CDR3 runs to 14 residues. The CDR3 protein is CAWSATGWDQPQHF. DNA of the CDR3: TGTGCCTGGAGTGCGACAGGGTGGGATCAGCCCCAGCATTTT.

A word on this clone: This could be a read error, since a much larger clone is one nucleotide away. This rearrangement joins TRBV7-2 to TRBJ2-5, with a weak D call TRBD2 (5 bases). V lost 5 bases to trimming and J lost 5 bases, with 6 bases between them. This CDR3 spans 11 amino acids. Per the germline V gene, CDR1 is SGHTA and CDR2 is FQGNSA. CDR3: CASSTGETQYF. CDR3 in DNA: TGTGCCAGCAGCACGGGGGAGACCCAGTACTTC.

The chain links TRBV6-6 to TRBJ1-2; no clear D gene. Trimming took off 6 bases at V and 2 bases at J, with 4 bases between the two ends. CDR3 length: 11 amino acids. Germline V CDR1 and CDR2: MNHNY, SVGAGI (reference sequence). The CDR3 region is CASSANYGYTF. The CDR3 DNA follows: TGTGCCAGCAGCGCGAACTATGGCTACACCTTC.

This clone was counted a few times. This rearrangement joins TRBV7-2 to TRBJ2-7, with 11 bases identical to TRBD1. The germline CDR1 and CDR2 sequences are SGHTA and FQGNSA. V lost 4 bases, J lost 6 bases, and 5 bases stayed unmatched. This CDR3 is 14 amino acids long. CDR3: CASSSRTGGAEQYF. CDR3 bases: TGTGCCAGCAGCTCCCGGACAGGGGGCGCCGAGCAGTACTTC.

The genes are TRBV19 and TRBJ1-2; D ambiguous. Trimming cost V 1 base and J 5 bases, with 17 bases left between them. The CDR3 runs to 16 residues. CDR1 is LNHDA, CDR2 SQIVND, per germline (reference sequence). CDR3 coding DNA: TGTGCCAGTAGTATAGGACCCGGCGAGGCGGTTTATGGCTACACCTTC. Its protein product is CASSIGPGEAVYGYTF.

This clone has at least ten counts. V gene TRBV23-1 combines with J gene TRBJ2-1; possibly TRBD2 for D (5 bases). TRBV23-1 qualifies as an ORF whose function is uncertain. V was clipped by 0 bases and J by 0 bases, with 15 bases between them. The CDR3 spans 18 residues. The CDR3 sequence is CASSQSYRTYRSYNEQFF. CDR3 nucleotides: TGCGCCAGCAGTCAATCCTATCGGACTTACCGCTCCTACAATGAGCAGTTCTTC.

This clone was seen repeatedly, ten times or more. V is TRBV5-4 and J is TRBJ1-1; 9 bases agree with TRBD1. The CDR3 runs 15 residues. Germline CDR1 SGHNT, CDR2 YYREEE (reference sequence). J lost 3 bases, V lost 3 bases, and 6 bases had no gene match. DNA of the CDR3: TGTGCCAGCAGCTCCGGGACAGGGTCCTACACTGAAGCTTTCTTT. This encodes CASSSGTGSYTEAFF. The full variable domain, with the rest looked up from reference TRBV5-4 and TRBJ1-1, is ETGVTQSPTHLIKTRGQQVTLRCSSQSGHNTVSWYQQALGQGPQFIFQYYREEENGRGNFPPRFSGLQFPNYSSELNVNALELDDSALYLCASSSGTGSYTEAFFGQGTRLTVV.

This clone was detected only a few times. This rearrangement joins TRBV4-2 to TRBJ2-7; 9 bases are a match to TRBD2. This CDR3 region has 16 residues. V was pared by 7 bases and J by 0 bases, with 10 bases of the junction left unmatched. Germline assignment: CDR1 LGHNA and CDR2 YNFKEQ. CDR3 amino acids: CASKVSAGGSSYEQYF. CDR3 bases: TGTGCCAGCAAAGTTTCAGCGGGGGGAAGCTCCTACGAGCAGTACTTC.

This rearrangement joins TRBV7-3 to TRBJ2-3, with D perhaps TRBD2 (6 bases). V was pared by 1 base and J by 1 base, with 9 bases between. Germline CDR1 SGHTA, CDR2 FQGTGA. This CDR3 has 15 amino acids. In DNA form, the CDR3 reads TGTGCCAGCAGCTTAATGGGCGGGGGCACAGATACGCAGTATTTT. It translates to CASSLMGGGTDTQYF. Full variable domain (remainder filled in from reference TRBV7-3 and TRBJ2-3): GAGVSQTPSNKVTEKGKYVELRCDPISGHTALYWYRQSLGQGPEFLIYFQGTGAADDSGLPNDRFFAVRPEGSVSTLKIQRTERGDSAVYLCASSLMGGGTDTQYFGPGTRLTVL.

This clone came up a few times. This chain links TRBV6-5 with TRBJ2-4, with D maybe TRBD1 (6 bases). The V end lost 4 bases, the J end lost 5 bases, and 12 bases lay between the germline ends. This CDR3 is built from 14 residues. CDR1 and CDR2 (germline): MNHEY, SVGAGI. CDR3 region: CASSWHRDENIQYF. The CDR3 coding sequence is TGTGCCAGCAGTTGGCACAGGGACGAAAACATTCAGTACTTC.

This clone was recorded a few times. This chain links TRBV30 with TRBJ2-5; no clear D gene. Germline V lookup: CDR1 GTSNPN, CDR2 SVGIG (reference sequence). V was clipped by 0 bases and J by 2 bases, with 7 bases between them. The CDR3 has 13 residues. The CDR3 spells CAWSVRSQETQYF. DNA for the CDR3: TGTGCCTGGAGTGTACGGTCACAAGAGACCCAGTACTTC.

The rearrangement uses TRBV20-1 and TRBJ2-3, with D unclear. This CDR3 comprises 11 residues. Germline assignment: CDR1 DFQATT and CDR2 SNEGSKA (reference sequence). V was shortened by 3 bases and J by 5 bases, with 6 bases between the two germline ends. The CDR3 spells CSASPGDTQYF. The CDR3 DNA reads as TGCAGTGCTAGCCCCGGAGATACGCAGTATTTT.

This clone was found a few times. CDR3 DNA: TGCGCCAGCAGTCGGACCGTGGCTAGCGGGAGAAATGACCGCTACGAGCAGTACTTC. The encoded protein is CASSRTVASGRNDRYEQYF. This chain uses TRBV4-3 with TRBJ2-7, with 10 bases that match TRBD2. The CDR3 runs 19 residues. V shed 6 bases, J shed 3 bases, and the junction held 20 bases outside the gene matches. Germline assignment: CDR1 LGHNA and CDR2 YSLEER.

This clone was seen repeatedly, ten times or more. The chain has TRBV9 and TRBJ2-5; a possible D gene is TRBD1 (5 bases). The ends were cut back, 4 bases at V and 5 bases at J, with 9 bases in the middle. Looked up from germline, CDR1 is SGDLS and CDR2 is YYNGEE. The CDR3 has 12 residues. CDR3 sequence reads: CASSSTAETQYF. The CDR3 nucleotides are TGTGCCAGCAGCTCGACAGCGGAGACCCAGTACTTC.

This clone was recorded a few times. The chain couples TRBV12-5 to TRBJ2-3, with TRBD1 matching over 10 bases. The V and J ends lost 6 bases and 7 bases, in that order; junction bases with no gene match: 4. The CDR3 contains 13 residues. The germline V gene encodes CDR1 LGHNT and CDR2 FRNRAP. CDR3 DNA sequence: TGTGCTAGTGGAAGACAGGGGGCAAATACGCAGTATTTT. It codes for CASGRQGANTQYF.

The V call is TRBV9, the J call TRBJ1-2; TRBD1 is a possible D gene (6 bases). Germline CDR1 and CDR2: SGDLS and YYNGEE. The CDR3 sequence is 13 residues long. Trimming stripped 3 bases from V and 6 bases from J, with 12 bases between. CDR3 protein: CASSEYRDNGYTF. The CDR3 DNA sequence: TGTGCCAGCAGCGAATACAGGGACAATGGCTACACCTTC.

V gene TRBV30 combines with J gene TRBJ1-1; 8 bases agree with TRBD1. J was trimmed by 11 bases and V by 3 bases; bases with no gene match: 14. The CDR3 loop spans 14 amino acids. The germline V gene has CDR1 GTSNPN and CDR2 SVGIG (reference sequence). CDR3 amino acids: CAWRPRQGPRGAFF. In nucleotides, the CDR3 is TGTGCCTGGAGACCAAGACAGGGGCCGAGAGGGGCTTTCTTT.

This clone showed up just a few times. The same CDR3 can be traced to other DNA sequences in this sample. This chain uses TRBV7-8 with TRBJ2-5, with no clear D. CDR3 size: 13 residues. Germline CDR1 reads SGHVS; CDR2 reads FQNEAQ. Trimming stripped 0 bases from V and 8 bases from J, with 10 bases between. The DNA for the CDR3 is TGTGCCAGCAGCTTAGCGGCCAGTGAAACCCAGTACTTC. The encoded protein is CASSLAASETQYF. The entire variable domain, with the rest obtained from reference TRBV7-8 and TRBJ2-5, is as follows: GAGVSQSPRYKVAKRGQDVALRCDPISGHVSLFWYQQALGQGPEFLTYFQNEAQLDKSGLPSDRFFAERPEGSVSTLKIQRTQQEDSAVYLCASSLAASETQYFGPGTRLLVL.

This rearrangement joins TRBV25-1 to TRBJ2-1; 7 bases are a match to TRBD2. The V segment lost 6 bases and the J segment 9 bases; nucleotides outside the gene matches: 8. Germline V CDR1 and CDR2: MGHDK, SYGVNS. The CDR3 is 13 residues long. The CDR3 loop reads CASSAWDYGEQFF. In DNA form, the CDR3 reads TGTGCCAGCAGCGCTTGGGACTACGGTGAGCAGTTCTTC.

This clone was seen a handful of times. This chain's CDR3 is CASSSDLLGRPSEQYF. For the CDR3, the DNA is TGTGCCAGCAGCTCCGACCTCTTGGGCCGCCCCTCTGAGCAGTACTTC. The gene calls are TRBV5-4 and TRBJ2-7; D is unresolved. V lost 3 bases to trimming and J lost 7 bases, with 23 bases between them. CDR3 size: 16 residues. The germline V gene has CDR1 SGHNT and CDR2 YYREEE (reference sequence).

This clone was detected many times. The V call is TRBV5-1, the J call TRBJ1-2; a weak D match, TRBD1 (5 bases). Germline V gene sequence: CDR1 SGHRS, CDR2 YFSETQ. CDR3 length: 14 amino acids. V dropped 3 bases and J dropped 8 bases, with 17 bases sitting between them. The chain's CDR3 is CASSSVGGTPGYTF. CDR3 coding DNA: TGCGCCAGCAGCTCCGTAGGCGGGACGCCCGGCTACACCTTC.

The rearrangement uses TRBV7-2 and TRBJ2-3, with 11 bases matching TRBD2. V lost 5 bases to trimming and J lost 7 bases; unmatched junction nucleotides: 8. The CDR3 contains 15 residues. Germline values: CDR1 SGHTA, CDR2 FQGNSA. CDR3 sequence (DNA): TGTGCCAGCAGCCCAACCGGGACTAGCGGATATACGCAGTATTTT. It is translated as CASSPTGTSGYTQYF. Drawing the rest from reference TRBV7-2 and TRBJ2-3, the complete variable domain is GAGVSQSPSNKVTEKGKDVELRCDPISGHTALYWYRQSLGQGLEFLIYFQGNSAPDKSGLPSDRFSAERTGGSVSTLTIQRTQQEDSAVYLCASSPTGTSGYTQYFGPGTRLTVL.

This clone occurred a few times. This rearrangement joins TRBV19 to TRBJ2-3, with D unclear. The length of the CDR3 is 13 residues. V gave up 3 bases and J gave up 1 base, with 5 bases separating them. From germline, CDR1 is LNHDA and CDR2 SQIVND (reference sequence). CDR3 in amino acids: CASSIAGTDTQYF. DNA of the CDR3: TGTGCCAGTAGTATCGCAGGCACAGATACGCAGTATTTT.

This clone was seen at least ten times. The rearrangement uses TRBV7-2 and TRBJ2-7; unclear D gene. V gave up 6 bases and J gave up 3 bases, with 6 bases separating them. Germline V gene lookup returns CDR1 SGHTA and CDR2 FQGNSA. The CDR3 extends over 11 amino acids. CDR3 region: CASSFSYEQYF. CDR3 DNA sequence: TGTGCCAGCAGTTTCAGCTACGAGCAGTACTTC.

This clone was seen more than once but under ten times. This rearrangement joins TRBV10-3 to TRBJ2-5, with 9 nucleotides matching TRBD1. V lost 6 bases to trimming and J lost 5 bases; unmatched junction nucleotides: 4. The CDR3 covers 13 residues. Germline CDR1 ENHRY, CDR2 SYGVKD. In DNA form, the CDR3 reads TGTGCCATCAGGGGGACAGGGTCCGAGACCCAGTACTTC. Protein: CAIRGTGSETQYF.

The sample holds a few counts of this clone. The chain employs TRBV5-6 and TRBJ2-6; 8 positions agree with TRBD1. J was trimmed by 0 bases and V by 4 bases; bases with no gene match: 3. CDR1 SGHDT and CDR2 YYEEEE come from the germline V gene. The CDR3 length is 16 residues. CDR3 in DNA: TGTGCCAGCAGCCCAGGGACAGGCTCTGGGGCCAACGTCCTGACTTTC. Amino acids: CASSPGTGSGANVLTF.

This clone was observed a few times. The J gene is TRBJ1-4, the V gene TRBV5-6; possible D gene TRBD1, 5 bases. CDR3 length: 11 residues. The V and J ends lost 3 bases and 14 bases respectively, with 11 bases between them. Germline V gene sequence: CDR1 SGHDT, CDR2 YYEEEE. The CDR3 region has the DNA TGTGCCAGCAGCTGGGGGGAAATGCTGTTTTTT. Translated: CASSWGEMLFF.

This rearrangement joins TRBV9 to TRBJ1-4; D might be TRBD1 (5 bases). The V end was cut by 3 bases, the J end by 7 bases, with 19 bases between. The CDR3 is 16 amino acids. The germline V gene has CDR1 SGDLS and CDR2 YYNGEE. This chain's CDR3 is CASSATPGTGGEKLFF. In DNA, the CDR3 is TGTGCCAGCAGCGCAACCCCCGGGACTGGGGGTGAAAAACTGTTTTTT.

This clone turned up a few times. The CDR3, as DNA: TGTGCCAGCAGCCAAGACAGGACTAGCGTAGACGATGAGCAGTTCTTC. Protein: CASSQDRTSVDDEQFF. The chain carries TRBV14 and TRBJ2-1; 9 positions match TRBD2. The CDR3 runs to 16 residues. V lost 0 bases to trimming and J lost 8 bases; unmatched junction nucleotides: 8. Per the germline V gene, CDR1 is SGHDN and CDR2 is FVKESK.